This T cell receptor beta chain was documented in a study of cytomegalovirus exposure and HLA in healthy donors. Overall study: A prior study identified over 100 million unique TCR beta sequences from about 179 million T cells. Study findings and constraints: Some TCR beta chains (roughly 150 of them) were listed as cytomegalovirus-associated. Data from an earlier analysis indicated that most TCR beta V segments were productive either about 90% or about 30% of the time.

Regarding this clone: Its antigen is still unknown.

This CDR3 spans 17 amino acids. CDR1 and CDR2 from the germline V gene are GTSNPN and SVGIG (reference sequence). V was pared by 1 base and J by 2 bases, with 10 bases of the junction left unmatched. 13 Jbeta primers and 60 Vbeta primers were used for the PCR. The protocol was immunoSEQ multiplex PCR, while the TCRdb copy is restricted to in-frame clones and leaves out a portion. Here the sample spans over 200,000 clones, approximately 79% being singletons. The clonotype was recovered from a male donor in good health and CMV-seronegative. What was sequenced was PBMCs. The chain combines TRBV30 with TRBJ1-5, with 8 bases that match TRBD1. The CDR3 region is CAWSGTTGGLGNQPQHF. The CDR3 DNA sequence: TGTGCCTGGAGTGGGACCACAGGGGGTTTAGGCAATCAGCCCCAGCATTTT.